Presented here are 17 T cell receptor beta chains from one specimen sequenced in a study of OX40 agonist ivuxolimab in advanced cancers. Produced via immunoSEQ multiplex PCR; TCRdb's table is partial and in-frame only. The table shows some 60,000 clones, with 87% occurring only once. The sequences come from CD4+ or CD8+ T cells sorted from blood, collected in a trial of the OX40 agonist ivuxolimab. The receptor set was obtained from an adult with an advanced solid tumor such as melanoma, head and neck, liver or kidney cancer.

The rearrangement joins TRBV15 to TRBJ1-4; TRBD1 matches 11 bases. Trimming at V came to 2 bases and at J to 6 bases, leaving 2 bases not matched to a gene. The V gene's germline CDR1 is LNHNV and CDR2 YYDKDF (reference sequence). The CDR3 contains 15 residues. This CDR3 is CATSRPGQGDEKLFF. CDR3 DNA sequence: TGTGCCACCAGCAGACCGGGACAGGGGGATGAAAAACTGTTTTTT.

This clone was recorded once. This chain connects TRBV7-3 to TRBJ2-2; TRBD2 matches at 8 bases. CDR3 size: 15 residues. V dropped 5 bases and J dropped 0; count of bases not matched to a gene: 2. Per the germline V gene, CDR1 is SGHTA and CDR2 is FQGTGA. The DNA for the CDR3 is TGTGCCAGCAGCAGGGGACTAGCGAACACCGGGGAGCTGTTTTTT. Its protein is CASSRGLANTGELFF.

This clone was detected only once. The rearrangement joins TRBV28 to TRBJ1-1; D is perhaps TRBD1 (5 bases). Germline V gene lookup returns CDR1 MDHEN and CDR2 SYDVKM. Trimming cost V 5 bases and J 3 bases, with 16 bases left between them. The CDR3 runs 15 residues. The DNA of the CDR3 is TGTGCCAGCAGTCCTCCCCCCGGGGGGGACACTGAAGCTTTCTTT. It encodes CASSPPPGGDTEAFF.

This clone was detected only a few times. This chain joins TRBV14 and TRBJ2-1; 7 bases are a match to TRBD2. This CDR3 contains 16 residues. Unmatched junction bases numbered 14, after V lost 4 bases and J lost 8 bases. Per the germline V gene, CDR1 is SGHDN and CDR2 is FVKESK. As DNA, the CDR3 is TGTGCCAGCAGCCGAAGAAGGGAGGGAGGGCTCGATGAGCAGTTCTTC. Translated, it gives CASSRRREGGLDEQFF.

The chain is built from TRBV6-5 and TRBJ2-7, with D perhaps being TRBD1 or TRBD2 (5 bases each). Germline values: CDR1 MNHEY, CDR2 SVGAGI. The CDR3 extends over 13 amino acids. The V gene lost 6 bases and the J gene lost 8 bases, with 17 bases spanning the gap. CDR3 sequence reads: CASRPRDAKKQYF. The CDR3 DNA reads as TGTGCCAGCAGACCTAGGGACGCAAAGAAGCAGTACTTC.

The chain employs TRBV28 and TRBJ2-5; 8 nucleotides align to TRBD1. Germline-derived CDR1 and CDR2 are MDHEN and SYDVKM. CDR3 length: 15 residues. V gave up 1 base and J gave up 7 bases; unmatched junction bases: 8. CDR3 protein: CASSLLGGQAGTQYF. CDR3 bases: TGTGCCAGCAGTTTATTGGGGGGACAGGCGGGGACCCAGTACTTC. The full variable domain, in which reference TRBV28 and TRBJ2-5 provide the parts outside the CDR3, is DVKVTQSSRYLVKRTGEKVFLECVQDMDHENMFWYRQDPGLGLRLIYFSYDVKMKEKGDIPEGYSVSREKKERFSLILESASTNQTSMYLCASSLLGGQAGTQYFGPGTRLLVL.

The rearrangement joins TRBV6-5 to TRBJ2-3, with 7 positions matching TRBD2. V was pared by 3 bases and J by 3 bases, with 6 bases of the junction left unmatched. This CDR3 region has 15 residues. CDR1 is MNHEY, CDR2 SVGAGI, per germline. CDR3 sequence: CASSYGASGTDTQYF. CDR3 nucleotides: TGTGCCAGCAGTTATGGAGCTAGCGGTACAGATACGCAGTATTTT.

This chain connects TRBV11-1 to TRBJ1-2, with a weak D call TRBD1 (5 bases). The CDR3 has 13 amino acids. Trimming removed 5 bases at V and 8 bases at J, with 15 bases between. Looked up from germline, CDR1 is SGHAT and CDR2 is FQDESV (reference sequence). CDR3 amino acids: CASSPRGSRGYTF. CDR3 sequence (DNA): TGTGCCAGCAGCCCCCGGGGGTCCCGAGGCTACACCTTC.

This chain connects TRBV7-9 to TRBJ2-5, with 8 bases matching TRBD1. Losses at the gene ends were 4 bases for V and 1 base for J; bases not matched to a gene: 5. CDR1 and CDR2 (germline): SEHNR, FQNEAQ (reference sequence). The CDR3 is 15 residues long. CDR3 amino acids: CASSSGQGSQETQYF. The DNA for the CDR3 is TGTGCCAGCAGCTCCGGACAGGGTTCCCAAGAGACCCAGTACTTC. Complete variable domain (other parts from reference TRBV7-9 and TRBJ2-5): DTGVSQNPRHKITKRGQNVTFRCDPISEHNRLYWYRQTLGQGPEFLTYFQNEAQLEKSRLLSDRFSAERPKGSFSTLEIQRTEQGDSAMYLCASSSGQGSQETQYFGPGTRLLVL.

The chain recombines TRBV28 with TRBJ1-2; D not certain. The CDR3 is 13 amino acids. CDR1 is MDHEN, CDR2 SYDVKM, per germline. V lost 1 base and J lost 4, with 7 bases in between. Here the CDR3 DNA reads TGTGCCAGCAGTTTATTCAGTTTCTATGGCTACACCTTC. This encodes CASSLFSFYGYTF.

This sequence joins TRBV15 and TRBJ2-7, with a tentative D call TRBD2 (6 bases). The CDR3 contains 14 residues. The germline V gene has CDR1 LNHNV and CDR2 YYDKDF (reference sequence). Trimming took 1 base from V and 4 from J, leaving 11 bases between them. The CDR3 DNA is TGTGCCACCAGCAGAGGGACTACTGGGTACGAGCAGTACTTC. This encodes CATSRGTTGYEQYF.

The V gene is TRBV4-1, the J gene TRBJ2-7; a possible D gene is TRBD1 (6 bases). V shed 3 bases and J shed 6 bases, with 15 bases lying between them. The CDR3 has 14 amino acids. Germline CDR1 is MGHRA and CDR2 is YSYEKL. Here the CDR3 reads CASSHRDTGTEQYF. DNA for the CDR3: TGCGCCAGCAGCCACCGGGATACAGGGACCGAGCAGTACTTC.

The gene calls are TRBV6-1 and TRBJ2-2; TRBD1 aligns across 7 bases. V lost 1 base and J lost 5; bases outside the gene matches: 10. CDR1 MNHNS and CDR2 SASEGT come from the germline V gene. This CDR3 region has 17 residues. The CDR3: CASSEERGRSWTGELFF. CDR3 DNA sequence: TGTGCCAGCAGTGAAGAAAGGGGGCGCTCTTGGACCGGGGAGCTGTTTTTT.

This chain joins TRBV30 and TRBJ2-1; 7 bases line up with TRBD2. Unmatched junction bases numbered 5, after V lost 0 bases and J lost 6 bases. Germline lookup yields CDR1 GTSNPN and CDR2 SVGIG (reference sequence). This CDR3 contains 14 residues. DNA for the CDR3: TGTGCCTGGAGTGTTAGCGGGCCCCCCAATGAGCAGTTCTTC. Amino acids: CAWSVSGPPNEQFF.

The rearrangement links TRBV23-1 to TRBJ1-1; D unclear. TRBV23-1 is sorted into the ORF group, with uncertain function. This CDR3 has 17 residues. Trimming left V 4 bases short and J 0 bases short, with 18 bases between. CDR3 nucleotides: TGCGCCAGCAGTCTCGTTTTACATCGGACCGTGAACACTGAAGCTTTCTTT. It is translated as CASSLVLHRTVNTEAFF.

The chain employs TRBV9 and TRBJ1-4; no reliable D call. In germline, CDR1 is SGDLS, CDR2 YYNGEE. Trimming left V 4 bases short and J 5 bases short, with 9 bases between. This CDR3 contains 13 residues. CDR3 nucleotides: TGTGCCAGCAGCCTTGGGATCAATGAAAAACTGTTTTTT. It codes for CASSLGINEKLFF.

The genes are TRBV2 and TRBJ2-1; 8 bases agree with TRBD2. Trimming removed 5 bases from V and 12 bases from J; junction bases left unmatched: 15. Germline CDR1 SNHLY, CDR2 FYNNEI. The CDR3 is 15 residues long. CDR3 nucleotides: TGTGCCAGCAGTCCCCCGGGACCCCGGGCGGGGGGGCAGTTCTTC. This encodes CASSPPGPRAGGQFF. The full variable domain, completed using reference TRBV2 and TRBJ2-1, is EPEVTQTPSHQVTQMGQEVILRCVPISNHLYFYWYRQILGQKVEFLVSFYNNEISEKSEIFDDQFSVERPDGSNFTLKIRSTKLEDSAMYFCASSPPGPRAGGQFFGPGTRLTVL.